This T cell receptor (beta chain) was documented in a study of blood T cell repertoires in COVID-19. The V gene's germline CDR1 is LGHNA and CDR2 YNFKEQ. The CDR3 is 18 amino acids. Germline trimming cut 5 bases from V and 4 bases from J; bases unmatched to any gene: 16. Profiling relied on immunoSEQ multiplex PCR, and the TCRdb table lists in-frame clones only, not all of them. The sample has fewer than 130,000 clones, just over 75% seen once; the top ten hold around 4%. The clonotype originates from an elderly woman with acute or convalescent COVID-19. The J gene is TRBJ2-5, the V gene TRBV4-2, with 10 nucleotides matching TRBD2. Sequencing was done on a sample of peripheral blood. The CDR3 bases are TGTGCCAGCAGCAACCTTGGGCTAGCGGGAGAGGTGGGAGAGACCCAGTACTTC. Its translation is CASSNLGLAGEVGETQYF.